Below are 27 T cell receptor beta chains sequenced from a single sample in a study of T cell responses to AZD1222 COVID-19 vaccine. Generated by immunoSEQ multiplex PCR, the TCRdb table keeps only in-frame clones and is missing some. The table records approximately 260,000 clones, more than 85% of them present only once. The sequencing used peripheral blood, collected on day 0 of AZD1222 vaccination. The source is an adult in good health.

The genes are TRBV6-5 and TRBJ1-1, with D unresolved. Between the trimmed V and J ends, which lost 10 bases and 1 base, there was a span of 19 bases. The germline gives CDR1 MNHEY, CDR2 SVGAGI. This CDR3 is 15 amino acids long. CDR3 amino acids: CATFDRTWQNTEAFF. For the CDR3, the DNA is TGTGCCACTTTCGACCGAACCTGGCAGAACACTGAAGCTTTCTTT.

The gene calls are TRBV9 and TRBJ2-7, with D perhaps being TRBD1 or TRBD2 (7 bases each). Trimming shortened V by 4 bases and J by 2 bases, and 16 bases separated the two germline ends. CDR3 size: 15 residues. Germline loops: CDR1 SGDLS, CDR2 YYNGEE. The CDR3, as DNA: TGTGCCAGCAGCCGAGGGGGCGGGAGCCCCTACGAGCAGTACTTC. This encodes CASSRGGGSPYEQYF.

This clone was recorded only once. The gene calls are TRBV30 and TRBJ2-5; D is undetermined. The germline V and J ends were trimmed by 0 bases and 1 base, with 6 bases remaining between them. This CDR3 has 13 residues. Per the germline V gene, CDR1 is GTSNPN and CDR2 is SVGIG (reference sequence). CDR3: CAWSVQRQETQYF. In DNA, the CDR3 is TGTGCCTGGAGTGTACAGCGCCAAGAGACCCAGTACTTC.

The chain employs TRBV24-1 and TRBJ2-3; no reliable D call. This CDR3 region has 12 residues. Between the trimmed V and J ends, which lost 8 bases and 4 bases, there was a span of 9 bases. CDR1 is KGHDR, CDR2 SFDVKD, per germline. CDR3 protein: CATTGNSDTQYF. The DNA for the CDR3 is TGTGCCACCACCGGTAACTCAGATACGCAGTATTTT.

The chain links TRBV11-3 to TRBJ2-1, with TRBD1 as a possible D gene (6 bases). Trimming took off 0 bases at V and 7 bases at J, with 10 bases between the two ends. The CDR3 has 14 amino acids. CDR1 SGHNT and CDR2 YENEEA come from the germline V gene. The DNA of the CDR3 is TGTGCCAGCAGCTTAGATACAGGGAAGAATGAGCAGTTCTTC. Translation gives CASSLDTGKNEQFF.

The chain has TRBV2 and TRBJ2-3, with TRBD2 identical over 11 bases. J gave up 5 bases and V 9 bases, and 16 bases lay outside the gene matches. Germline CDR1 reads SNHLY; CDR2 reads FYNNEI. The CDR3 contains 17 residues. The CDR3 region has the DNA TGTGCCAGTCGCAAGCCGGGACTAGCGGCCGGACTAGATACGCAGTATTTT. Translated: CASRKPGLAAGLDTQYF.

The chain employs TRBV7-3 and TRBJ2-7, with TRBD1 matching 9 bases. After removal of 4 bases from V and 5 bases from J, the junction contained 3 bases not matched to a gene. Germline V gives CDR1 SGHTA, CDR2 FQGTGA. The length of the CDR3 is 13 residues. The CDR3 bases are TGTGCCAGCAGCTCGGGACAGGGCAACGAGCAGTACTTC. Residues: CASSSGQGNEQYF.

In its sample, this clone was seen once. The CDR3 region is CASRRTENTGELFF. In DNA form, the CDR3 reads TGTGCCAGCAGAAGGACAGAGAACACCGGGGAGCTGTTTTTT. This chain joins TRBV28 and TRBJ2-2, with a tentative D call TRBD1 (6 bases). V lost 6 bases to trimming and J lost 1 base, with 9 bases between them. The CDR3 loop spans 14 amino acids. The germline CDR1 and CDR2 sequences are MDHEN and SYDVKM.

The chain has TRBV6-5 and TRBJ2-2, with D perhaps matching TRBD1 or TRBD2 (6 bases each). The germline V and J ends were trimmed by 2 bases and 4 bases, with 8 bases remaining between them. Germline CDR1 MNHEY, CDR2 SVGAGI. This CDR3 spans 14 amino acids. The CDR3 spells CASSYGGPTGELFF. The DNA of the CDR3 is TGTGCCAGCAGTTACGGGGGGCCCACCGGGGAGCTGTTTTTT.

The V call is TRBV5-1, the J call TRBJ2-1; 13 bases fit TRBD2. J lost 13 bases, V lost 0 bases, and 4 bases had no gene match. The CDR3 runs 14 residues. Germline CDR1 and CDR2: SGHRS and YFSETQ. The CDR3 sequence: CASSLELAGGPQFF. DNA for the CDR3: TGCGCCAGCAGCTTGGAACTAGCGGGGGGGCCCCAGTTCTTC.

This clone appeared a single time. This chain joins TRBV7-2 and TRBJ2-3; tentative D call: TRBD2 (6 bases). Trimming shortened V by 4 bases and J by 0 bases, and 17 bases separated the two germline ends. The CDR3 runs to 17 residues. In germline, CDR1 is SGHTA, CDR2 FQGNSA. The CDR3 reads CASSSSHRGISTDTQYF. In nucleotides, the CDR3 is TGTGCCAGCAGCTCCTCTCACCGGGGGATTAGCACAGATACGCAGTATTTT.

The DNA of the CDR3 is TGTGCCAGCAGCCGGACAGGGGAAGTTACTCAGCCCCAGCATTTT. As protein: CASSRTGEVTQPQHF. The V and J genes are TRBV28 and TRBJ1-5; 9 bases line up with TRBD1. The CDR3 is 15 residues long. Losses at the gene ends were 6 bases for V and 6 bases for J; bases not matched to a gene: 9. Per the germline V gene, CDR1 is MDHEN and CDR2 is SYDVKM.

DNA for the CDR3: TGCAGTGCTGGTGGGGGGGGTAACTATGGCTACACCTTC. This codes for CSAGGGGNYGYTF. V and J are TRBV20-1 and TRBJ1-2; weak D call: TRBD1 (5 bases). Trimming stripped 5 bases from V and 1 base from J, with 11 bases between. This CDR3 spans 13 amino acids. Germline values: CDR1 DFQATT, CDR2 SNEGSKA (reference sequence).

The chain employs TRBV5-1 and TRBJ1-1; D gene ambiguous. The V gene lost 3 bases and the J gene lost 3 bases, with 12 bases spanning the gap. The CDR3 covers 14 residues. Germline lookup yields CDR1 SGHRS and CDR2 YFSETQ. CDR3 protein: CASSSIPGHTEAFF. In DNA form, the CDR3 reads TGCGCCAGCAGCTCCATTCCCGGGCACACTGAAGCTTTCTTT.

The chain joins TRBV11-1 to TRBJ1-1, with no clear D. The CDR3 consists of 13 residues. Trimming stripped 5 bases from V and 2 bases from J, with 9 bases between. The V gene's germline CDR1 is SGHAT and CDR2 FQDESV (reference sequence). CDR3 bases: TGTGCCAGCAGCAGTACAGTTAACACTGAAGCTTTCTTT. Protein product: CASSSTVNTEAFF.

CDR3 sequence: CASDDGSSYNSPLHF. CDR3 DNA: TGTGCCAGCGACGACGGAAGCTCCTATAATTCACCCCTCCACTTT. The chain joins TRBV28 to TRBJ1-6; D uncertain. Trimming left V 8 bases short and J 0 bases short, with 11 bases between. There are 15 residues in the CDR3. The germline gives CDR1 MDHEN, CDR2 SYDVKM.

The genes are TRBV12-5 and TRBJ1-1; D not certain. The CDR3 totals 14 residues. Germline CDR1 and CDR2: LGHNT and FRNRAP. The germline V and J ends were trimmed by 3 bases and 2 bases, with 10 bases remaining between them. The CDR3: CASGFEGTNTEAFF. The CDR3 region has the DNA TGTGCTAGTGGTTTTGAGGGAACTAACACTGAAGCTTTCTTT.

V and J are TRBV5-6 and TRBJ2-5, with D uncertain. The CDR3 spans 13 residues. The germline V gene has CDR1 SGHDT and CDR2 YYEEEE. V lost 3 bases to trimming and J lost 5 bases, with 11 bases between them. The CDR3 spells CASSSLLGETQYF. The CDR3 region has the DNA TGTGCCAGCAGCTCCCTTTTAGGGGAGACCCAGTACTTC.

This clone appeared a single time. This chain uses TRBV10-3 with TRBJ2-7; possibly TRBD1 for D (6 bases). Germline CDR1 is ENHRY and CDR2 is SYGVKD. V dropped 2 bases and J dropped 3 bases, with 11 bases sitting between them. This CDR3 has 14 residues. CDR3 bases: TGTGCCATCAGTGAGAACAGGGACATCTACGAGCAGTACTTC. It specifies CAISENRDIYEQYF.

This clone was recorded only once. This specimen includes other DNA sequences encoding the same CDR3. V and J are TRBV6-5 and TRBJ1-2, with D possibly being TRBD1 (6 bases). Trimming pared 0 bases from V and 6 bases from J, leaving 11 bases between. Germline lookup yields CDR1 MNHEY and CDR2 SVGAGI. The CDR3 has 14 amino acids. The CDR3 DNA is TGTGCCAGCAGTTACTCGAGGCAGGGGCATGGCTACACCTTC. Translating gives CASSYSRQGHGYTF.

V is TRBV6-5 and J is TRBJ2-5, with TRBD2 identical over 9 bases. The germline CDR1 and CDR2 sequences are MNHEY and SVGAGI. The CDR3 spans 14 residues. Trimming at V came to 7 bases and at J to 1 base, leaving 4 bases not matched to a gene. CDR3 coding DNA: TGTGCCAGCAAACCAGCGGGGGGCCAAGAGACCCAGTACTTC. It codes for CASKPAGGQETQYF.

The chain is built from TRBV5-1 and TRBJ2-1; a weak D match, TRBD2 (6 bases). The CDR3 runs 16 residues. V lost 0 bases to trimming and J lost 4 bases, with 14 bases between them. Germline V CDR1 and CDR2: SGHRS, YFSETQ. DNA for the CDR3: TGCGCCAGCAGCTTGGGTACAACTAGCATATACAATGAGCAGTTCTTC. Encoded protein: CASSLGTTSIYNEQFF.

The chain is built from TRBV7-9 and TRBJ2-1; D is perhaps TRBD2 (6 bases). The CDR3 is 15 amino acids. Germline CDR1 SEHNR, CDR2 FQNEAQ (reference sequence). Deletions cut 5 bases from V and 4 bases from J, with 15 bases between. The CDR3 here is CASSPGGSTYNEQFF. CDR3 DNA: TGTGCCAGCAGCCCCGGAGGGAGTACGTACAATGAGCAGTTCTTC. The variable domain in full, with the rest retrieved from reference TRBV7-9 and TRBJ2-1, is DTGVSQNPRHKITKRGQNVTFRCDPISEHNRLYWYRQTLGQGPEFLTYFQNEAQLEKSRLLSDRFSAERPKGSFSTLEIQRTEQGDSAMYLCASSPGGSTYNEQFFGPGTRLTVL.

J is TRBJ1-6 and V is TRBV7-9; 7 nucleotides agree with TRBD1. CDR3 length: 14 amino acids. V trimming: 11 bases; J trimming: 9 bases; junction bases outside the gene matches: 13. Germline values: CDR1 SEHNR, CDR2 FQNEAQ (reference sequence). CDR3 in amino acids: CAVLTGTVSSPLHF. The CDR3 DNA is TGTGCCGTCCTGACCGGGACAGTAAGTTCACCCCTCCACTTT.

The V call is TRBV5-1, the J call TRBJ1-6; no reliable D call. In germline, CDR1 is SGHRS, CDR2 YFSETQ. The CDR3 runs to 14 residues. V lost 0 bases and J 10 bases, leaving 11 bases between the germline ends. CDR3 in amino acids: CASSLGSDGSPLHF. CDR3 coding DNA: TGCGCCAGCAGCTTGGGATCGGACGGATCACCCCTCCACTTT.

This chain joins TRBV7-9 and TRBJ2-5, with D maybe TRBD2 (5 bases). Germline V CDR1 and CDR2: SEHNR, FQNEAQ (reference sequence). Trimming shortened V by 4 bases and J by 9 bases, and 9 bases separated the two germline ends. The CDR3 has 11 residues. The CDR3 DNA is TGTGCCAGCAGCTCAGCGGAATCCCAGTACTTC. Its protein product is CASSSAESQYF.

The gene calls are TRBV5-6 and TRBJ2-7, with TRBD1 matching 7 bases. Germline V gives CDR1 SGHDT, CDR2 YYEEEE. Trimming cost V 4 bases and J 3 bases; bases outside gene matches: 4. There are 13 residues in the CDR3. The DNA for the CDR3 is TGTGCCAGCAGCAACGACAGGGTCTACGAGCAGTACTTC. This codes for CASSNDRVYEQYF.